The 21 T cell receptor beta chains below all came from one sample that was sequenced in a study of blood T cell repertoires in COVID-19. Generated by immunoSEQ multiplex PCR, the TCRdb table keeps only in-frame clones and is missing some. This sample carries approximately 170,000 clones, roughly 70% of them seen once, and the ten largest clones take approximately 3%. The sample consisted of peripheral blood. The source is a woman aged 80 or over with acute or convalescent COVID-19.

The chain joins TRBV28 to TRBJ2-1; unclear D gene. Germline V gene lookup returns CDR1 MDHEN and CDR2 SYDVKM. The CDR3 has 18 residues. Trimming removed 2 bases from V and 7 bases from J, with 24 bases in between. The CDR3 DNA sequence: TGTGCCAGCAGTTTACTATCGTCTTGGGCCCGAAAAGGAAATGAGCAGTTCTTC. The encoded protein is CASSLLSSWARKGNEQFF.

The chain recombines TRBV3-1 (or the pseudogene TRBV3-2) with TRBJ1-2, with D unresolved. The CDR3 totals 12 residues. Per the germline V gene, CDR1 is LGHDT and CDR2 is YNNKEL (reference sequence). V gave up 4 bases and J gave up 2 bases, with 5 bases separating them. The CDR3 loop is CASSRMNYGYTF. The CDR3 bases are TGTGCCAGCAGCCGTATGAACTATGGCTACACCTTC.

This chain connects TRBV11-3 to TRBJ2-1; TRBD1 is a possible D gene (5 bases). Between the trimmed V and J ends, which lost 1 base and 0 bases, there was a span of 7 bases. The germline CDR1 and CDR2 sequences are SGHNT and YENEEA. The CDR3 has 15 amino acids. CDR3 region: CASSLGQSSYNEQFF. CDR3 in DNA: TGTGCCAGCAGCTTAGGACAGAGCTCCTACAATGAGCAGTTCTTC.

The V and J genes are TRBV28 and TRBJ2-5; possible D gene TRBD1, 5 bases. This CDR3 region has 15 residues. Germline assignment: CDR1 MDHEN and CDR2 SYDVKM. Trimming left V 5 bases short and J 4 bases short, with 17 bases between. The CDR3 DNA follows: TGTGCCAGCAGTGGAAGACAGAGGATAGTAGAGACCCAGTACTTC. This encodes CASSGRQRIVETQYF.

The chain employs TRBV7-9 and TRBJ2-2, with 11 bases that match TRBD1. The CDR3 extends over 15 amino acids. The trim removed 1 base at V and 6 bases at J, leaving 1 base unmatched. Germline loops: CDR1 SEHNR, CDR2 FQNEAQ (reference sequence). The CDR3 loop is CASSLGTGGSGELFF. For the CDR3, the DNA is TGTGCCAGCAGCTTAGGGACAGGGGGCTCCGGGGAGCTGTTTTTT.

This clone was picked up a small number of times. This chain links TRBV6-6 with TRBJ2-3; maybe TRBD2 (6 bases). The CDR3 has 16 amino acids. Between the trimmed V and J ends, which lost 2 bases and 6 bases, there was a span of 18 bases. Germline CDR1 and CDR2: MNHNY and SVGAGI (reference sequence). The CDR3, as DNA: TGTGCCAGCAGTTACCCCTCGGGAGAGAGGGACGATACGCAGTATTTT. It encodes CASSYPSGERDDTQYF.

The V call is TRBV19, the J call TRBJ2-7, with 7 nucleotides matching TRBD2. Per germline, CDR1 LNHDA and CDR2 SQIVND (reference sequence). Trimming removed 7 bases from V and 3 bases from J; junction bases left unmatched: 12. The CDR3 runs to 15 residues. The CDR3 DNA is TGTGCCAGTAAGACCGGGGCTAGCGGAAACTACGAGCAGTACTTC. Its translation: CASKTGASGNYEQYF.

The V gene is TRBV7-2, the J gene TRBJ2-1; possible D gene TRBD2, 6 bases. V was pared by 0 bases and J by 0 bases, with 9 bases between. In germline, CDR1 is SGHTA, CDR2 FQGNSA. CDR3 size: 16 residues. This CDR3 reads CASSLAGSSSYNEQFF. CDR3 bases: TGTGCCAGCAGCTTAGCCGGGAGTAGCTCCTACAATGAGCAGTTCTTC.

This clone appeared a single time. The gene calls are TRBV12-3 or TRBV12-4 and TRBJ1-2, with D tentatively TRBD1 (6 bases). Trimming took off 2 bases at V and 9 bases at J, with 10 bases between the two ends. The CDR3 has 12 residues. The CDR3 region is CASSLLGASYTF. CDR3 DNA: TGTGCCAGCAGTTTACTGGGGGCCAGCTACACCTTC.

V is TRBV10-1 and J is TRBJ1-1; TRBD1 might be the D (5 bases). Trimming took 4 bases from V and 4 from J, leaving 7 bases between them. Germline V CDR1 and CDR2: WNHNN, SYGVQD (reference sequence). This CDR3 contains 12 residues. The CDR3 DNA follows: TGCGCCAGCAGTGTGGGACTCACTGAAGCTTTCTTT. It is translated as CASSVGLTEAFF.

This chain joins TRBV7-2 and TRBJ1-5; 9 bases align to TRBD1. Germline loops: CDR1 SGHTA, CDR2 FQGNSA. J was trimmed by 6 bases and V by 2 bases; bases with no gene match: 8. This CDR3 has 16 amino acids. The CDR3 loop reads CASSLQGTGNGQPQHF. In DNA, the CDR3 is TGTGCCAGCAGCTTACAAGGGACAGGGAACGGTCAGCCCCAGCATTTT.

CDR3 DNA: TGTGCCAGCAGCTTGTTTGGGCAGGGGGCAAGGGAGCTGTTTTTT. Encoded protein: CASSLFGQGARELFF. This sequence joins TRBV5-6 and TRBJ2-2; 8 nucleotides match TRBD1. CDR3 length: 15 amino acids. The germline V gene has CDR1 SGHDT and CDR2 YYEEEE. The V segment lost 1 base and the J segment 9 bases; nucleotides outside the gene matches: 8.

This chain joins TRBV27 and TRBJ2-1, with D possibly matching TRBD1 (6 bases). The V gene's germline CDR1 is MNHEY and CDR2 SMNVEV (reference sequence). Trimming stripped 4 bases from V and 8 bases from J, with 21 bases between. The CDR3 covers 16 residues. DNA for the CDR3: TGTGCCAGCAGTTCGCTCTCCTGGGGGCTAGATCATGAGCAGTTCTTC. Protein product: CASSSLSWGLDHEQFF.

The gene calls are TRBV24-1 and TRBJ2-4, with 9 bases identical to TRBD1. CDR1 KGHDR and CDR2 SFDVKD come from the germline V gene. The CDR3 is made up of 16 amino acids. V shed 4 bases, J shed 8 bases, and the junction held 11 bases outside the gene matches. Written as DNA, the CDR3 is TGTGCCACCAGTGAGTCGCCGGGACAGGGTGCGCACATTCAGTACTTC. Translating gives CATSESPGQGAHIQYF.

The chain's CDR3 is CASSHASGQTSSYEQYF. In DNA form, the CDR3 reads TGTGCCAGCAGCCACGCCTCCGGACAGACGAGCTCCTACGAGCAGTACTTC. The rearrangement uses TRBV4-2 and TRBJ2-7; D is perhaps TRBD1 (6 bases). Trimming left V 3 bases short and J 0 bases short, with 18 bases between. Germline CDR1 and CDR2: LGHNA and YNFKEQ. This CDR3 comprises 17 residues.

The V and J genes are TRBV10-2 and TRBJ2-5; 7 bases line up with TRBD2. The germline V gene encodes CDR1 WSHSY and CDR2 SAAADI. V lost 2 bases, J lost 2 bases, and 11 bases stayed unmatched. The CDR3 totals 17 residues. CDR3 in amino acids: CASSENPGLSVQETQYF. For the CDR3, the DNA is TGCGCCAGCAGTGAGAATCCGGGACTATCGGTTCAAGAGACCCAGTACTTC.

The chain links TRBV14 to TRBJ2-3; D perhaps matches TRBD1 (6 bases). Per the germline V gene, CDR1 is SGHDN and CDR2 is FVKESK. The CDR3 contains 14 residues. Deletions cut 4 bases from V and 2 bases from J, with 10 bases between. The CDR3 DNA reads TGTGCCAGCAGCCGGGACACTGCCACAGATACGCAGTATTTT. Translated, it gives CASSRDTATDTQYF. The variable domain in full, completed from reference TRBV14 and TRBJ2-3, reads EAGVTQFPSHSVIEKGQTVTLRCDPISGHDNLYWYRRVMGKEIKFLLHFVKESKQDESGMPNNRFLAERTGGTYSTLKVQPAELEDSGVYFCASSRDTATDTQYFGPGTRLTVL.

This chain joins TRBV6-5 and TRBJ2-2; TRBD1 aligns across 10 bases. Trimming at V came to 7 bases and at J to 4 bases, leaving 6 bases not matched to a gene. Germline values: CDR1 MNHEY, CDR2 SVGAGI. The length of the CDR3 is 15 residues. The CDR3 bases are TGTGCCAGCATCGGTCGGACAGGGGGCACCGGGGAGCTGTTTTTT. Its translation is CASIGRTGGTGELFF.

The chain employs TRBV6-5 and TRBJ2-7, with TRBD2 as a possible D gene (5 bases). V was trimmed by 8 bases and J by 0 bases, leaving 11 bases between them. CDR1 and CDR2 from the germline V gene are MNHEY and SVGAGI. This CDR3 is 13 amino acids long. CDR3 nucleotides: TGTGCCAGCCGGACGGGAAGCTCCTACGAGCAGTACTTC. Its protein is CASRTGSSYEQYF.

This chain uses TRBV24-1 with TRBJ1-5; the match to TRBD1 covers 9 bases. Germline CDR1 reads KGHDR; CDR2 reads SFDVKD. The CDR3 length is 14 residues. V shed 4 bases, J shed 9 bases, and the junction held 6 bases outside the gene matches. As DNA, the CDR3 is TGTGCCACCAGTGAACGGGACAGGGAGAGGCCCCAGCATTTT. Amino acid sequence: CATSERDRERPQHF.

The chain is built from TRBV28 and TRBJ1-6; D is unresolved. CDR1 is MDHEN, CDR2 SYDVKM, per germline. The CDR3 consists of 13 residues. The V end was cut by 7 bases, the J end by 8 bases, with 12 bases between. CDR3 DNA sequence: TGTGCCAGCAAAGGGAGGGTGGATTCACCCCTCCACTTT. Translating it yields CASKGRVDSPLHF. Together with reference TRBV28 and TRBJ1-6, the CDR3 gives the full variable domain: DVKVTQSSRYLVKRTGEKVFLECVQDMDHENMFWYRQDPGLGLRLIYFSYDVKMKEKGDIPEGYSVSREKKERFSLILESASTNQTSMYLCASKGRVDSPLHFGNGTRLTVT.